This T cell receptor beta chain was retrieved from a study of OX40 agonist ivuxolimab in advanced cancers. Study-wide results and limits: Fewer expanded clones were found on average in CD4+ than in CD8+ T cells.

Trimming took 5 bases from V and 8 from J; bases not matched to a gene: 2. From germline, CDR1 is KGHSH and CDR2 LQKENI. The CDR3 runs 11 residues. Profiled with immunoSEQ multiplex PCR; TCRdb holds only in-frame clones, not every one. The sample has tens of thousands of clones; roughly 87% are singletons. Of note for this clone: No antigen is known for it.

The sequence was collected from an adult with an advanced solid tumor such as melanoma, head and neck, liver or kidney cancer. The chain carries TRBV18 and TRBJ1-1; TRBD1 matches at 7 bases. Sequencing was performed on CD4+ or CD8+ T cells sorted from blood, taken in a trial of the OX40 agonist ivuxolimab. CDR3 protein: CASSKGAEAFF. The DNA for the CDR3 is TGTGCCAGCTCAAAGGGGGCGGAAGCTTTCTTT.